This T cell receptor beta chain was captured in a study of beta chain features in type 1 diabetes. At the level of the study: Patient and healthy donor groups were alike in age, gender and cell yields.

This clone occurred a few times. What it binds is not known. Overall study results and limits: Insertion counts at VDJ junctions were lower in type 1 diabetes patients, who also showed more deletions there. All four CD4+ subsets of Type 1 diabetes patients contained TCRB CDR3s that were moderately but significantly shorter.

What was sequenced were expressed TCRB transcripts, since all of the isolated RNA had been reverse transcribed. The repertoire was sequenced with immunoSEQ multiplex PCR; TCRdb's copy has only in-frame clones and lacks some. The repertoire holds 150,000 to 200,000 clones, approximately 9.1% seen once, with 0.7% in the top ten. Sorting of CD4+ naive, central memory, regulatory and stem cell-like memory cells was performed via CD45RO/CCR7/CD25/CD127/CD95/CD27. The purity of all sorted populations exceeded 98%. The sequence was collected from a woman younger than 45 with type 1 diabetes. The sample consisted of central memory CD4+ T cells from blood.

CDR3 sequence reads: CSVGGPDSGNTGELFF. DNA of the CDR3: TGCAGCGTTGGTGGGCCAGATAGCGGGAACACCGGGGAGCTGTTTTTT. The chain employs TRBV29-1 and TRBJ2-2; a weak D match, TRBD2 (6 bases). Per the germline V gene, CDR1 is SQVTM and CDR2 is ANQGSEA. The CDR3 sequence is 16 residues long. Deletions cut 4 bases from V and 1 base from J, with 16 bases between.